This T cell receptor (beta chain) came from a study of blood T cell repertoires in COVID-19. Study background: T cells, B-cell-depleted T cells, or PBMCs provided the cDNA or gDNA that served as material.

As handled by the study authors: Nucleated cell counts were estimated from reference gene primer amplification. Profiling relied on immunoSEQ multiplex PCR, and the TCRdb table lists in-frame clones only, not all of them. That table supplies the V and J calls and clone size; D and trimming were determined from the DNA. The sample yields roughly 120,000 clones, more than 75% seen once. This CDR3 spans 18 amino acids. V was clipped by 3 bases and J by 2 bases; unmatched bases: 9. Germline V CDR1 and CDR2: SGHTA, FQGNSA. The sequence derives from a woman in her thirties or forties with acute or convalescent COVID-19. The sample comprised peripheral blood. V is TRBV7-2 and J is TRBJ2-2; 10 positions match TRBD2. DNA of the CDR3: TGTGCCAGCAGCTTGGCCGTTCTAGCGGGGGTTAACACCGGGGAGCTGTTTTTT. The encoded protein is CASSLAVLAGVNTGELFF.